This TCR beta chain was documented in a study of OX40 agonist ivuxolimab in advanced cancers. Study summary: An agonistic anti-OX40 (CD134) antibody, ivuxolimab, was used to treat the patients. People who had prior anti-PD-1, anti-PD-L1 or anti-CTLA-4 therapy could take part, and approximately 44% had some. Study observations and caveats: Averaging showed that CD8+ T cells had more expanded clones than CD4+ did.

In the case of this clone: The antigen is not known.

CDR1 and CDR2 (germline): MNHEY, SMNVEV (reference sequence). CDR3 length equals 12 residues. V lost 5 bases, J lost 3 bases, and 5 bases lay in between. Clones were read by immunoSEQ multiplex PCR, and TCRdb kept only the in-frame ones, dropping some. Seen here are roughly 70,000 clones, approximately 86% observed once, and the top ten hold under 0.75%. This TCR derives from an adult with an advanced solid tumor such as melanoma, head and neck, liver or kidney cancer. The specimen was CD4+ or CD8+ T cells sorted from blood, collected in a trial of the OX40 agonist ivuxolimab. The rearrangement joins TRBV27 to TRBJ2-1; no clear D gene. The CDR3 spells CASSRHYNEQFF. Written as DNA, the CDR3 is TGTGCCAGCAGTCGCCACTACAATGAGCAGTTCTTC.